This T cell receptor (beta chain) was sequenced in a study of blood T cell repertoires in COVID-19. Across the whole study: Spain, Italy and the United States supplied samples that represented acute and convalescent COVID-19. In each case, the material was cDNA or gDNA derived from T cells, B-cell-depleted T cells, or PBMCs.

V lost 3 bases, J lost 0 bases, and 3 bases stayed unmatched. This CDR3 contains 14 residues. Germline-derived CDR1 and CDR2 are DFQATT and SNEGSKA (reference sequence). As handled by the study authors: Nucleated cell counts were estimated from reference gene primer amplification. The table came from immunoSEQ multiplex PCR; TCRdb's copy has only in-frame clones and leaves some out. From that table come the V and J calls and clone size; the DNA was used to work out D and trimming. The sample lists about 290,000 clones, 80% to 90% seen once, with about 4.6% in the top ten. This TCR was recovered from a man aged 35 to 55 with acute or convalescent COVID-19. The specimen sequenced was peripheral blood. This sequence joins TRBV20-1 and TRBJ2-3; 7 bases are shared with TRBD2. The CDR3 nucleotides read TGCAGTGCTAGTGGCGGGGGTAGCACAGATACGCAGTATTTT. This gives the protein CSASGGGSTDTQYF.